This T cell receptor beta chain was documented in a study of metastatic and nonmetastatic thyroid tumors. Thyroid surgery was preceded by no treatment in any patient. TCRdb re-clonotyped the PCR reads through MiXCR. The data show about 42,000 clones, with 9% to 13% seen just once and around 9% held by the top ten. This clone was observed many times. Its matching antigen is unknown. Trimming left V 0 bases short and J 7 bases short, with 12 bases between. This CDR3 is built from 15 residues. Study observations and caveats: A significant increase in TCR beta diversity was reportedly seen in malignant thyroid tumors relative to benign nodules, in blood and tumor.

Sequenced sample: blood. The receptor was derived from a male donor with papillary thyroid cancer or a benign thyroid nodule (not recorded which). Some clones in this sample may be carry-over from other donors' samples. The chain joins TRBV12-3 or TRBV12-4 to TRBJ2-2; D remains ambiguous. CDR3: CASSLALGVGGELFF. For the CDR3, the DNA is TGTGCCAGCAGTTTAGCGCTTGGGGTAGGCGGGGAGCTGTTTTTT.